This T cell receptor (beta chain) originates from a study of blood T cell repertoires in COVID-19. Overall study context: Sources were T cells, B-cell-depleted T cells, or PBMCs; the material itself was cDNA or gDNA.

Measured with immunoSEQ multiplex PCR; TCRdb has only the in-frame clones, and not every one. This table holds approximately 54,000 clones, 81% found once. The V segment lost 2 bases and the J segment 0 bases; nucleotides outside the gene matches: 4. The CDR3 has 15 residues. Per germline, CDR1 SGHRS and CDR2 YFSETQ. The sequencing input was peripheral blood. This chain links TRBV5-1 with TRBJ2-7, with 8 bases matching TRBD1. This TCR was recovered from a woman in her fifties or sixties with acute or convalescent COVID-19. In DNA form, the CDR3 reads TGCGCCAGCAGCTTCCTCGGACAGGGCTCCTACGAGCAGTACTTC. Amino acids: CASSFLGQGSYEQYF.